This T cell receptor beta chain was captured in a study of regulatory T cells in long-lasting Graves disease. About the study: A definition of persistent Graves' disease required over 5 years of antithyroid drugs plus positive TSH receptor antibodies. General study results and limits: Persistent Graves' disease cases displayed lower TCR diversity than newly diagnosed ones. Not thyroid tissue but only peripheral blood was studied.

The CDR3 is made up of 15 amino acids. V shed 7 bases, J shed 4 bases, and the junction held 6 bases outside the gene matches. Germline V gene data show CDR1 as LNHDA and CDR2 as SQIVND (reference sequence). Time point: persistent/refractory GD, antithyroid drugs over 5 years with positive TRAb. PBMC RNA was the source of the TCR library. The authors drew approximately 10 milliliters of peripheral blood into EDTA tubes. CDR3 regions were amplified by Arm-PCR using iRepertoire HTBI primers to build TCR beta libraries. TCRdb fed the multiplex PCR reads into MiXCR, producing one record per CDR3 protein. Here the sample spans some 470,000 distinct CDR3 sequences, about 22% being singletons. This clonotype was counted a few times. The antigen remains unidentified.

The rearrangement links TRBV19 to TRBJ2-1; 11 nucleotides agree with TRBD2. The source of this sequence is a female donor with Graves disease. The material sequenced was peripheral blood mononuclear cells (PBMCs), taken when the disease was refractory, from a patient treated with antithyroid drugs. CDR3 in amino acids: CASNSGTSGYNEQFF. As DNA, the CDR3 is TGTGCCAGTAATTCCGGGACTAGCGGATACAATGAGCAGTTCTTC.